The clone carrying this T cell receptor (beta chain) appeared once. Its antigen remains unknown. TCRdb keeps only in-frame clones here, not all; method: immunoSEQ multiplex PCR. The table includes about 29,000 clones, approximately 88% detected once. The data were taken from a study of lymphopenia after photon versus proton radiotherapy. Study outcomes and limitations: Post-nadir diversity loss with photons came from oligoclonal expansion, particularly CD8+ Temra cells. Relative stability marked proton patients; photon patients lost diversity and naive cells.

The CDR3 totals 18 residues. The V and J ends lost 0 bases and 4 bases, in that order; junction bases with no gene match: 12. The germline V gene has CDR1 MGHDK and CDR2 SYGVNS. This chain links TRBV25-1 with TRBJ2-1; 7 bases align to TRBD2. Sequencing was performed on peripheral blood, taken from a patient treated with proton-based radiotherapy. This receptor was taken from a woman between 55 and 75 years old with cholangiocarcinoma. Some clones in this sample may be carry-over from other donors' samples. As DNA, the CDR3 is TGTGCCAGCAGTGAATATGGTTCGGGGCGGGGGAATTACAATGAGCAGTTCTTC. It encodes CASSEYGSGRGNYNEQFF.